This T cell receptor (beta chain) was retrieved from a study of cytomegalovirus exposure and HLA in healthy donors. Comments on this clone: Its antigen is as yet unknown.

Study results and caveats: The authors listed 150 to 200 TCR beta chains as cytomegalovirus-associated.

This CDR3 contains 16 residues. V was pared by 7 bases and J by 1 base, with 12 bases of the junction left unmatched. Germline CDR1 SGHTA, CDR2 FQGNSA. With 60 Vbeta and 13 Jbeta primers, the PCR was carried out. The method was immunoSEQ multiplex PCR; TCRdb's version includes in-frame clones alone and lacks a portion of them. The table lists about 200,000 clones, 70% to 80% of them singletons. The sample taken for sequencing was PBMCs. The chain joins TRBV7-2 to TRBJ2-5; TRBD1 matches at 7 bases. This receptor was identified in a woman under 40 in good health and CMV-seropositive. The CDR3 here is CASTPRGSRGQETQYF. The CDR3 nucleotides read TGTGCCAGCACCCCCAGGGGGTCTCGCGGCCAAGAGACCCAGTACTTC.